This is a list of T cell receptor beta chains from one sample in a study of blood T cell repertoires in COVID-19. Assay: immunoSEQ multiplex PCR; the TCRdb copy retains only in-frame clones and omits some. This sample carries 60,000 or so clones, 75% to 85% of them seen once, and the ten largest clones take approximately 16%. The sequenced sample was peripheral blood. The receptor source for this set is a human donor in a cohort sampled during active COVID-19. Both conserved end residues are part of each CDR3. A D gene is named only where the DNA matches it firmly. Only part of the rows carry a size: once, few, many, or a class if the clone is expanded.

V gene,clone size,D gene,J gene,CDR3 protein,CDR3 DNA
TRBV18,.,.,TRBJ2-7,CASSPKVTGLNYEQYF,TGTGCCAGCTCACCAAAGGTGACAGGACTGAACTACGAGCAGTACTTC
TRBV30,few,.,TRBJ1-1,CAWARDLNTEAFF,TGTGCCTGGGCGCGGGACCTGAACACTGAAGCTTTCTTT
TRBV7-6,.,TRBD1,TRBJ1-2,CASSSGTGNWYGYTF,TGTGCCAGCAGCTCCGGGACAGGGAATTGGTATGGCTACACCTTC
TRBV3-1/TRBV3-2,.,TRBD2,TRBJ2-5,CASSQDSGGGSKETQYF,TGTGCCAGCAGCCAAGATTCCGGCGGGGGGAGCAAAGAGACCCAGTACTTC
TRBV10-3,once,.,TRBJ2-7,CAISQGAYEQYF,TGTGCCATCAGTCAGGGTGCCTACGAGCAGTACTTC
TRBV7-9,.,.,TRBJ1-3,CASSSTSTAGSGNTIYF,TGTGCCAGCAGCTCCACCTCTACCGCGGGCTCTGGAAACACCATATATTTT
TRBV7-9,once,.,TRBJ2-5,CASSLKSEEETQYF,TGTGCCAGCAGCTTAAAGTCAGAGGAGGAGACCCAGTACTTC
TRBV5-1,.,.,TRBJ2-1,CASSSDGGYNEQFF,TGCGCCAGCAGCTCCGATGGAGGTTACAATGAGCAGTTCTTC
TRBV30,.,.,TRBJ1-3,CAWSVGASSGNTIYF,TGTGCCTGGAGTGTTGGAGCAAGCTCTGGAAACACCATATATTTT
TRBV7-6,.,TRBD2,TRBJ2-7,CASSDGLAGDEQYF,TGTGCCAGCAGCGATGGACTAGCGGGGGACGAGCAGTACTTC
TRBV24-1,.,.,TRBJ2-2,CATSDSVQALGTGELFF,TGTGCCACCAGTGATTCCGTCCAGGCTCTTGGCACCGGGGAGCTGTTTTTT
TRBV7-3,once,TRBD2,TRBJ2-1,CASSLYTSGGANEQFF,TGTGCCAGCAGCTTATATACTAGCGGGGGGGCTAATGAGCAGTTCTTC
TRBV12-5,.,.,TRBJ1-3,CASGLVVGAGGNTIYF,TGTGCTAGTGGTTTGGTCGTAGGGGCTGGAGGAAACACCATATATTTT
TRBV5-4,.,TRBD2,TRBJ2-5,CASSLGGSAGQETQYF,TGTGCCAGCAGCTTGGGAGGATCAGCGGGGCAGGAGACCCAGTACTTC
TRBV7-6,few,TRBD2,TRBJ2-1,CASSLRTSGGEEEQFF,TGTGCCAGCAGCTTACGGACTAGCGGGGGGGAGGAGGAGCAGTTCTTC
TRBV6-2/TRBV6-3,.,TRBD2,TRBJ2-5,CASSWASGGKTQYF,TGTGCCAGCAGTTGGGCTAGCGGGGGGAAGACCCAGTACTTC
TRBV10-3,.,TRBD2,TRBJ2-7,CAIRFGLAGAEQYF,TGTGCCATCAGGTTCGGACTAGCGGGGGCAGAGCAGTACTTC
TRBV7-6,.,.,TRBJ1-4,CASSLAYHPATNEKLFF,TGTGCCAGCAGCTTAGCCTATCATCCTGCAACTAATGAAAAACTGTTTTTT
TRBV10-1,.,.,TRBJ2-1,CASSPGPYNEQFF,TGCGCCAGCAGTCCAGGGCCCTACAATGAGCAGTTCTTC
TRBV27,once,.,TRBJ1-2,CASSSIRGDYGYTF,TGTGCCAGCAGTTCAATCAGGGGCGACTATGGCTACACCTTC
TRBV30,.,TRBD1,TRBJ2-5,CAWSVPDRSQETQYF,TGTGCCTGGAGTGTACCGGACAGGTCGCAAGAGACCCAGTACTTC
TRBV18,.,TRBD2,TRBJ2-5,CASSPPGSGEETQYF,TGTGCCAGCTCACCCCCGGGTAGCGGGGAAGAGACCCAGTACTTC
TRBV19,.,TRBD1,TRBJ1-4,CASSIQGQREKLFF,TGTGCCAGTAGTATCCAGGGACAGCGGGAAAAACTGTTTTTT
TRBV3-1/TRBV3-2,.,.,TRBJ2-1,CASSPVYSYNEQFF,TGTGCCAGCAGCCCCGTTTACTCCTACAATGAGCAGTTCTTC
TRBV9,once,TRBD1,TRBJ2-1,CASSVATQGAGMGMRQFF,TGTGCCAGCAGCGTAGCTACTCAGGGGGCGGGGATGGGAATGAGGCAGTTCTTC
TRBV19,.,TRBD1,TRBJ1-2,CASTLPGDRGKYGYTF,TGTGCCAGTACCTTACCGGGGGACAGGGGAAAATATGGCTACACCTTC
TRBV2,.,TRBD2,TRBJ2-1,CASTYGGGNEQFF,TGTGCCAGTACTTACGGGGGAGGGAATGAGCAGTTCTTC